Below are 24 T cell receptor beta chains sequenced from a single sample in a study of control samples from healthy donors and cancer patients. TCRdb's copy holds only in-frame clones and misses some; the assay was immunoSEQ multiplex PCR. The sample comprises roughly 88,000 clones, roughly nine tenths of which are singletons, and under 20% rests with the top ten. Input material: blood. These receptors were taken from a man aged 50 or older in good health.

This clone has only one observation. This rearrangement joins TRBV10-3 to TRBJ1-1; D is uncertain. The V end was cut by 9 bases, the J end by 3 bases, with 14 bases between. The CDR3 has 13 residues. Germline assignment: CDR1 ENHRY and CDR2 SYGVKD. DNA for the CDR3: TGTGCCATAAAAGGCGTCACAGACACTGAAGCTTTCTTT. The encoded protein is CAIKGVTDTEAFF.

The CDR3: CASSHTDSGNTIYF. The DNA for the CDR3 is TGTGCCAGCAGTCATACAGACTCTGGAAACACCATATATTTT. This sequence joins TRBV6-5 and TRBJ1-3, with unresolved D. This CDR3 has 14 residues. The V and J ends lost 5 bases and 0 bases respectively, with 8 bases between them. Germline V gives CDR1 MNHEY, CDR2 SVGAGI.

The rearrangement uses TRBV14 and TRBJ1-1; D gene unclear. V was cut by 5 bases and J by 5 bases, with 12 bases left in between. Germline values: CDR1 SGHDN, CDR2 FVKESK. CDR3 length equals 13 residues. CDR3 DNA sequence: TGTGCCAGCAGCTATACAGAAAGGACTGAAGCTTTCTTT. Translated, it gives CASSYTERTEAFF.

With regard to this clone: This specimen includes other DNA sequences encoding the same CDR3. The CDR3 protein is CASSPTDYGYTF. DNA of the CDR3: TGTGCCAGCTCACCCACAGACTATGGCTACACCTTC. V and J are TRBV18 and TRBJ1-2; no clear D. Trimming took 3 bases from V and 3 from J, leaving 5 bases between them. CDR1 KGHSH and CDR2 LQKENI come from the germline V gene. The CDR3 is made up of 12 amino acids.

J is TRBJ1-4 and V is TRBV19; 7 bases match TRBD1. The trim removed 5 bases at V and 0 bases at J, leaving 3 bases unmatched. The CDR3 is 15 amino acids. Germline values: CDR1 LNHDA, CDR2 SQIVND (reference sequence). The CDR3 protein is CASSGTGATNEKLFF. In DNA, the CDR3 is TGTGCCAGTAGTGGAACAGGGGCAACTAATGAAAAACTGTTTTTT.

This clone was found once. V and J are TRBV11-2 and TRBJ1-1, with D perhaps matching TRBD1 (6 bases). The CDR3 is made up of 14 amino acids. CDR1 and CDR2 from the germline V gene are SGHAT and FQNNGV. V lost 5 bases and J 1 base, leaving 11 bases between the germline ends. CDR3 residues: CASSPRTANTEAFF. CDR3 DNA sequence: TGTGCCAGCAGCCCCCGGACAGCGAACACTGAAGCTTTCTTT. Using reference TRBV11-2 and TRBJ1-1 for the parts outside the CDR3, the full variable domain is EAGVAQSPRYKIIEKRQSVAFWCNPISGHATLYWYQQILGQGPKLLIQFQNNGVVDDSQLPKDRFSAERLKGVDSTLKIQPAKLEDSAVYLCASSPRTANTEAFFGQGTRLTVV.

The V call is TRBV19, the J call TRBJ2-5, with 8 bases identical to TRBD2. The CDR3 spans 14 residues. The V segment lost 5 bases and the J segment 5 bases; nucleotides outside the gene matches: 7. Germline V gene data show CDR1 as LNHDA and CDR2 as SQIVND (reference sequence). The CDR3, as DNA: TGTGCCAGTAGTGTTAGCGGGGCTGGGGAGACCCAGTACTTC. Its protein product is CASSVSGAGETQYF.

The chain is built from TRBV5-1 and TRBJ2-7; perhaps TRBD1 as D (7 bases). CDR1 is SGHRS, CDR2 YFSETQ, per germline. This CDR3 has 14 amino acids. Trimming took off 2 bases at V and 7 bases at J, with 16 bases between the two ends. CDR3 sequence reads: CASSFSQGEVEQYF. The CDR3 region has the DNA TGCGCCAGCAGCTTCAGTCAGGGGGAGGTTGAGCAGTACTTC.

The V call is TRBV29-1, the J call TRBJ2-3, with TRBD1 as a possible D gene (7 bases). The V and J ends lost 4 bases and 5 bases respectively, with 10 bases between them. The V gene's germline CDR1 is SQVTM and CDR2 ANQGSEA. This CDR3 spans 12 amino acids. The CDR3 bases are TGCAGCGTTGGACAGGGAGGAGATACGCAGTATTTT. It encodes CSVGQGGDTQYF.

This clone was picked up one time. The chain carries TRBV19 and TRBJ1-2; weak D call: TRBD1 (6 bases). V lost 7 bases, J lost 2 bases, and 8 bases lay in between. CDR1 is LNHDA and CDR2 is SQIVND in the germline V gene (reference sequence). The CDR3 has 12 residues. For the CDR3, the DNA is TGTGCCAGTACTACAGGGAACTATGGCTACACCTTC. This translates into CASTTGNYGYTF.

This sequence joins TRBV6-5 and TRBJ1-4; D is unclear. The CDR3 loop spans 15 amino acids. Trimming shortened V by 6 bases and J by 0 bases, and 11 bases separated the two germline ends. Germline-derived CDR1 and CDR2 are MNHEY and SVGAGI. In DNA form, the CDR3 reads TGTGCCAGCAGCCTTCTGTTTGCAACTAATGAAAAACTGTTTTTT. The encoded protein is CASSLLFATNEKLFF.

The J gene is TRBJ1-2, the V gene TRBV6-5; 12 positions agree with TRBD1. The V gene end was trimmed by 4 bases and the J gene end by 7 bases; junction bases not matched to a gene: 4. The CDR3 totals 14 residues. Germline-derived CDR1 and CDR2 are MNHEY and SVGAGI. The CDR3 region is CASSSGTGGFGYTF. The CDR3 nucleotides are TGTGCCAGCAGTTCGGGGACAGGGGGCTTTGGCTACACCTTC.

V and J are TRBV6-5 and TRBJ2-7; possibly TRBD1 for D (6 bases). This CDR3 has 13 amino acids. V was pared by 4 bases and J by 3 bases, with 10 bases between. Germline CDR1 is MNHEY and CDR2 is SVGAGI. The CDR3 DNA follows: TGTGCCAGCAGTTTAACAGGGAACTACGAGCAGTACTTC. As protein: CASSLTGNYEQYF.

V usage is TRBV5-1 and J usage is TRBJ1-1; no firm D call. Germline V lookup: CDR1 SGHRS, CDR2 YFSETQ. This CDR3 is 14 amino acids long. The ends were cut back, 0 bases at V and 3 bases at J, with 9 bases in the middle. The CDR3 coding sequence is TGCGCCAGCAGCTTGGGGCAGGACTACACTGAAGCTTTCTTT. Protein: CASSLGQDYTEAFF.

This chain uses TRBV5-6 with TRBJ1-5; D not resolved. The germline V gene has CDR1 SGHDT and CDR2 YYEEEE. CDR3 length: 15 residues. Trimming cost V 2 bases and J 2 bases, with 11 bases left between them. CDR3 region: CASSLSDSGNQPQHF. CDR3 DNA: TGTGCCAGCAGCTTATCGGATTCCGGCAATCAGCCCCAGCATTTT.

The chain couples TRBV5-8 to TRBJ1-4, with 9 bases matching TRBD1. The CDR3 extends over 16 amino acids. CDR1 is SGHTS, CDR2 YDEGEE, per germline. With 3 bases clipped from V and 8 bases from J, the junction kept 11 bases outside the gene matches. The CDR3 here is CASSWGPGQGKEKLFF. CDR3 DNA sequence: TGTGCCAGCAGCTGGGGGCCGGGACAGGGTAAAGAAAAACTGTTTTTT.

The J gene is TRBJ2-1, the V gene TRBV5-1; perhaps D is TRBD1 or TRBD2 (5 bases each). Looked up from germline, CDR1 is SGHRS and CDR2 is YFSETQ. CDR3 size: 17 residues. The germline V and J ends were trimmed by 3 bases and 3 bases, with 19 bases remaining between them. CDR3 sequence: CASSSAGFRRGYNEQFF. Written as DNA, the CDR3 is TGCGCCAGCAGCTCAGCAGGGTTCCGACGGGGCTACAATGAGCAGTTCTTC.

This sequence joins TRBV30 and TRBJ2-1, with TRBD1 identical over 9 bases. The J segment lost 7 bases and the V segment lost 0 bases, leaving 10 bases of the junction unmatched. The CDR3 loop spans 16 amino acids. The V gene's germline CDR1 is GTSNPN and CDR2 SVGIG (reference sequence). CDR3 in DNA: TGTGCCTGGAGTGTCGGACAGGGGTTCAACCCAAATGAGCAGTTCTTC. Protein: CAWSVGQGFNPNEQFF. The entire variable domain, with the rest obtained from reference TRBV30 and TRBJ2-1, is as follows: SQTIHQWPATLVQPVGSPLSLECTVEGTSNPNLYWYRQAAGRGLQLLFYSVGIGQISSEVPQNLSASRPQDRQFILSSKKLLLSDSGFYLCAWSVGQGFNPNEQFFGPGTRLTVL.

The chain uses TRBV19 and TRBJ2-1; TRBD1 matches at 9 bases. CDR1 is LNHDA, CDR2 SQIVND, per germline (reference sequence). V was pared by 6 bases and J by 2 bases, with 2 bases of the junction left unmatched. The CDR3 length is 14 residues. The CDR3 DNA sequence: TGTGCCAGTAGGCGGGACAGGGCCTACAATGAGCAGTTCTTC. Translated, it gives CASRRDRAYNEQFF.

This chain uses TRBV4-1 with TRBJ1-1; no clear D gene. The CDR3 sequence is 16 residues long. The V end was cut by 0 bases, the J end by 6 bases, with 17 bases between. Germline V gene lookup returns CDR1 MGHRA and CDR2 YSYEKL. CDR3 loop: CASSQDSRRLRAEAFF. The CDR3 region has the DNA TGCGCCAGCAGCCAAGATAGTCGGCGCTTAAGGGCTGAAGCTTTCTTT.

The CDR3 DNA sequence: TGTGCCAGCAGCTTAGCTACCGGGACAGGGGAGAACGAGCAGTACTTC. Protein: CASSLATGTGENEQYF. The chain carries TRBV7-9 and TRBJ2-7; 10 nucleotides match TRBD1. The V gene's germline CDR1 is SEHNR and CDR2 FQNEAQ (reference sequence). V shed 0 bases and J 5 bases; nucleotides not matched to a gene: 7. The CDR3 is 16 amino acids.

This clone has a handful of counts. The CDR3 is CASLMQQKAFF. In DNA, the CDR3 is TGTGCCAGCCTTATGCAACAAAAAGCTTTCTTT. This chain connects TRBV2 to TRBJ1-1; no clear D gene. Germline-derived CDR1 and CDR2 are SNHLY and FYNNEI. The CDR3 extends over 11 amino acids. Trimming took 8 bases from V and 9 from J, leaving 13 bases between them.

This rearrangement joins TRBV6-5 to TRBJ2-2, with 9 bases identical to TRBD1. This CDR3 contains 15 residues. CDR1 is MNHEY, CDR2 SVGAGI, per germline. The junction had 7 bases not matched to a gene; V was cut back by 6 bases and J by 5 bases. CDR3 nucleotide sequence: TGTGCCAGCAGCTCAGACAGGGGGAAAACCGGGGAGCTGTTTTTT. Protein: CASSSDRGKTGELFF.

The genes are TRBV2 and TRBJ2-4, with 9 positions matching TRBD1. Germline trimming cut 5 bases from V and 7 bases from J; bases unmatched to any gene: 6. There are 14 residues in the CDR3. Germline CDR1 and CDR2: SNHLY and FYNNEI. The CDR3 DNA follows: TGTGCCAGCAGTCGGTCAGGACAGGGGAACATTCAGTACTTC. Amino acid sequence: CASSRSGQGNIQYF.